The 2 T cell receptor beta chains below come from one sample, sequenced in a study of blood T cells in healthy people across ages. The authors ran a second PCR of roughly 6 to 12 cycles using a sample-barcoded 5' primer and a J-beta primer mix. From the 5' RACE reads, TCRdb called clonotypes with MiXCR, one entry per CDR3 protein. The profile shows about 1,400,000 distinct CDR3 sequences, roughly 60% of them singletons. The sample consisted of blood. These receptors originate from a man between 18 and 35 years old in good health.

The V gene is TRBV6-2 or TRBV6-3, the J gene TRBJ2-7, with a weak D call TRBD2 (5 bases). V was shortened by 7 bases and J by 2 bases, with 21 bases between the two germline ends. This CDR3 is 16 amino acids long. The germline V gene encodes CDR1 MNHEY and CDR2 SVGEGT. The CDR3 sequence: CASTSLRAGRTYEQYF. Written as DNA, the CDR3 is TGTGCCAGCACCTCGCTCCGTGCGGGCAGGACCTACGAGCAGTACTTC.

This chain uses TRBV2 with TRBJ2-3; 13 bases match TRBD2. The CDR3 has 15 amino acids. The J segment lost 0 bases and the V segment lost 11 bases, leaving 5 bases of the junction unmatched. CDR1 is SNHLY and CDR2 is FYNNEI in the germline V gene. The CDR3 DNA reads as TGTGCCCCCGGGACTAGCGGGGAGAGCACAGATACGCAGTATTTT. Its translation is CAPGTSGESTDTQYF.